This T cell receptor (beta chain) was captured by sequencing in a study of post-analysis software for immune sequencing data. At the level of the study: Relapsing-remitting, secondary progressive and progressive-relapsing forms made up the multiple sclerosis disease courses. Study-wide points: Strong co-clustering by F measure linked samples that shared a preparation batch. Five or six TRBV segments were significantly more frequent in patients than in controls. TRBV5-6, TRBV5-1 and TRBV20-1 were among these segments. Controls showed significantly higher normalized Chao1 diversity than did multiple sclerosis patients.

The CDR3 length is 12 residues. With 5 bases removed from V and 4 bases from J, the gap between germline ends came to 7 bases. Germline-derived CDR1 and CDR2 are LGHNT and FRNRAP. Unique molecular identifiers were present in the TCR beta cDNA libraries. Yield was roughly 0.5 million cDNA molecules from around 1 to 10 million T cells. A single record per CDR3 protein comes from TCRdb applying MiXCR to the PCR reads. Of approximately 730,000 distinct CDR3 sequences in the sample, just over 45% were seen once. Details on this clonotype: What it binds is not known.

The chain joins TRBV12-5 to TRBJ2-3; D is undetermined. The clonotype was recovered from a girl aged 5-17 years with multiple sclerosis. What was sequenced was blood. CDR3 in amino acids: CASGPDSDTQYF. The CDR3 DNA is TGTGCTAGTGGTCCTGACTCAGATACGCAGTATTTT.